This T cell receptor (beta chain) was captured by sequencing in a study of cytomegalovirus exposure and HLA in healthy donors. The PCR had 60 Vbeta and 13 Jbeta primers. Using immunoSEQ multiplex PCR, the repertoire was profiled, and TCRdb retains in-frame clones only, with some absent. The data contain approximately 160,000 clones, roughly 73% of them seen just once; the ten biggest clones take up just under 5%. Germline values: CDR1 SGHTA, CDR2 FQGTGA. The CDR3 length is 13 residues. Trimming at V came to 4 bases and at J to 4 bases, leaving 2 bases not matched to a gene. Sequencing was performed on PBMCs. This sequence originates from a male donor in good health and CMV-seronegative. The V call is TRBV7-3, the J call TRBJ2-5; 8 bases align to TRBD1. The CDR3 DNA follows: TGTGCCAGCAGCTCCGGACAGGGAGAGACCCAGTACTTC. Translating it yields CASSSGQGETQYF.